The 16 T cell receptor beta chains listed next were all sequenced from one sample in a study of blood T cell repertoires in COVID-19 (dated by TCRdb to 2020 to 2022). Libraries were made using the immunoSEQ multiplex PCR assay. The table was pulled from immuneACCESS by TCRdb, which kept in-frame rearrangements only. Such tables lose some clones; where checked, under half of the loss comes from unresolved V genes, and the rest has no known cause. The sample contains 180,000 or so clones, about 85% of them found a single time. The top ten clones comprise approximately 6.2% of the sample. Material for sequencing was PBMCs or T cells enriched from blood (not recorded which). Receptor source: a middle-aged man who had recovered from COVID-19.

This clone was detected a few times. Within the sample, other DNA sequences also encode this same CDR3. The CDR3 DNA is TGTGCCAGCAGTTCGACAGGGAACTATGGCTACACCTTC. Translating gives CASSSTGNYGYTF. J is TRBJ1-2 and V is TRBV11-2, with 7 bases aligning to TRBD1. After removal of 6 bases from V and 2 bases from J, the junction contained 3 bases not matched to a gene. Germline V gene lookup returns CDR1 SGHAT and CDR2 FQNNGV. This CDR3 region has 13 residues. Based on the CDR3 plus reference TRBV11-2 and TRBJ1-2, the full variable domain is EAGVAQSPRYKIIEKRQSVAFWCNPISGHATLYWYQQILGQGPKLLIQFQNNGVVDDSQLPKDRFSAERLKGVDSTLKIQPAKLEDSAVYLCASSSTGNYGYTFGSGTRLTVV.

The J gene is TRBJ1-5, the V gene TRBV19, with D tentatively TRBD1 (6 bases). The CDR3 has 16 amino acids. Per germline, CDR1 LNHDA and CDR2 SQIVND (reference sequence). V was trimmed by 4 bases and J by 8 bases, leaving 21 bases between them. The CDR3 DNA follows: TGTGCCAGTAGTACCAGTTCAGGGGTCTACGTTAAGCCCCAGCATTTT. Its translation is CASSTSSGVYVKPQHF.

This clone came up a few times. The chain carries TRBV2 and TRBJ2-7; 8 bases are shared with TRBD2. V shed 5 bases and J 7 bases; nucleotides not matched to a gene: 7. Germline lookup yields CDR1 SNHLY and CDR2 FYNNEI. This CDR3 contains 13 residues. CDR3 protein: CASSPREGYEQYF. Here the CDR3 DNA reads TGTGCCAGCAGTCCCCGGGAGGGTTATGAGCAGTACTTC.

The rearrangement links TRBV28 to TRBJ1-4; D perhaps matches TRBD1 (6 bases). CDR3 size: 12 residues. CDR1 is MDHEN, CDR2 SYDVKM, per germline. The V end was cut by 5 bases, the J end by 14 bases, with 15 bases between. For the CDR3, the DNA is TGTGCCAGCAGTCGGACAGTCCGCGGTCTGTTTTTT. This gives the protein CASSRTVRGLFF.

This clone was seen once. CDR3 DNA sequence: TGTGCCAGCAGCTTAAAAGGGACTAGCGGGAGTAATGAGCAGTTCTTC. Protein product: CASSLKGTSGSNEQFF. V gene TRBV7-3 combines with J gene TRBJ2-1; 14 nucleotides line up with TRBD2. CDR3 size: 16 residues. The germline gives CDR1 SGHTA, CDR2 FQGTGA. The V and J ends lost 1 base and 7 bases, in that order; junction bases with no gene match: 3.

The chain couples TRBV12-3 or TRBV12-4 to TRBJ1-5; D is ambiguous. The germline V and J ends were trimmed by 0 bases and 4 bases, with 4 bases remaining between them. This CDR3 is built from 13 residues. The CDR3, as DNA: TGTGCCAGCAGTTTAGCGCAGAATCAGCCCCAGCATTTT. Residues: CASSLAQNQPQHF.

This sequence joins TRBV25-1 and TRBJ1-6, with TRBD1 matching over 7 bases. The CDR3 is made up of 12 amino acids. Germline CDR1 and CDR2: MGHDK and SYGVNS. Losses at the gene ends were 5 bases for V and 10 bases for J; bases not matched to a gene: 2. CDR3 residues: CASSMTGSPLHF. CDR3 in DNA: TGTGCCAGCAGTATGACAGGGTCACCCCTCCACTTT.

The J gene is TRBJ2-3, the V gene TRBV29-1; D perhaps matches TRBD1 (6 bases). CDR1 is SQVTM and CDR2 is ANQGSEA in the germline V gene. The CDR3 totals 14 residues. Trimming took off 4 bases at V and 2 bases at J, with 13 bases between the two ends. CDR3 nucleotides: TGCAGCGTTGGGACAGTTGGGCCCACAGATACGCAGTATTTT. This encodes CSVGTVGPTDTQYF.

The CDR3 DNA reads as TGCGCCAGCAGCCAAGAGACGGCGGGGGGCTTGAGCCAGCCCCAGCATTTT. Protein sequence: CASSQETAGGLSQPQHF. V and J are TRBV4-1 and TRBJ1-5; tentatively, D is TRBD1 (6 bases). The CDR3 consists of 17 residues. V was cut by 0 bases and J by 7 bases, with 19 bases left in between. Germline-derived CDR1 and CDR2 are MGHRA and YSYEKL.

The rearrangement uses TRBV6-1 and TRBJ1-2, with D possibly TRBD1 on 6 matching bases. Germline CDR1 is MNHNS and CDR2 is SASEGT. The CDR3 length is 14 residues. V shed 2 bases and J shed 3 bases, with 10 bases lying between them. CDR3 amino acids: CASSESPGDYGYTF. CDR3 coding DNA: TGTGCCAGCAGTGAATCTCCAGGGGACTATGGCTACACCTTC.

The chain has TRBV5-8 and TRBJ2-5, with D perhaps matching TRBD1 (5 bases). V was cut by 4 bases and J by 2 bases, with 15 bases left in between. This CDR3 comprises 15 residues. CDR1 is SGHTS and CDR2 is YDEGEE in the germline V gene. In DNA, the CDR3 is TGTGCCAGCAGCACCGCCAGGGTAGCACAAGAGACCCAGTACTTC. Protein sequence: CASSTARVAQETQYF.

The V call is TRBV14, the J call TRBJ1-1; D perhaps matches TRBD1 (5 bases). The CDR3 consists of 15 residues. V dropped 1 base and J dropped 1 base, with 10 bases sitting between them. Germline V CDR1 and CDR2: SGHDN, FVKESK. CDR3 nucleotides: TGTGCCAGCAGCCAAGTTGTTACAGGGAACACTGAAGCTTTCTTT. Its translation is CASSQVVTGNTEAFF.

The J gene is TRBJ1-2, the V gene TRBV24-1; D is ambiguous. The CDR3 is 12 amino acids. Per germline, CDR1 KGHDR and CDR2 SFDVKD. Trimming took off 4 bases at V and 3 bases at J, with 5 bases between the two ends. This CDR3 reads CATSEGDYGYTF. CDR3 sequence (DNA): TGTGCCACCAGTGAGGGAGACTATGGCTACACCTTC.

The rearrangement links TRBV7-3 to TRBJ2-7; tentatively, D is TRBD2 (5 bases). CDR1 and CDR2 from the germline V gene are SGHTA and FQGTGA. The CDR3 runs to 13 residues. The V gene lost 5 bases and the J gene lost 2 bases, with 10 bases spanning the gap. The CDR3 DNA reads as TGTGCCAGCAGCCCCCCCGGGACCTACGAGCAGTACTTC. Protein product: CASSPPGTYEQYF.

The V and J genes are TRBV5-5 and TRBJ2-7, with D tentatively TRBD2 (5 bases). CDR3 length: 14 residues. V was trimmed by 0 bases and J by 5 bases, leaving 12 bases between them. Germline V gene sequence: CDR1 SGHKS, CDR2 YYEKEE (reference sequence). The CDR3 bases are TGTGCCAGCAGCTTGGCCCCCGGGGTAAACGAGCAGTACTTC. Protein: CASSLAPGVNEQYF.

The chain links TRBV3-1 (or the pseudogene TRBV3-2) to TRBJ2-5; 9 bases line up with TRBD2. There are 17 residues in the CDR3. The ends lost 6 bases at V and 5 bases at J; junction bases unmatched: 16. Per germline, CDR1 LGHDT and CDR2 YNNKEL (reference sequence). CDR3 coding DNA: TGTGCCAGCAGTCTTAGGAGTGGCGGGGGGGCCGTGGAGACCCAGTACTTC. Its protein product is CASSLRSGGGAVETQYF.